A selection of T cell receptor beta chains follows, all from one sample in a study of cytomegalovirus exposure and HLA in healthy donors. Using immunoSEQ multiplex PCR, the repertoire was profiled, and TCRdb retains in-frame clones only, with some absent. The data show 150,000 to 200,000 clones, about 80% seen once. Sequencing was done on a sample of PBMCs. The receptors originated from a man in his late teens or twenties in good health and CMV-seropositive. The CDR3 runs from the conserved cysteine through the conserved F or W. A D gene is named only where the DNA matches it firmly. Where a row states a size, it is once, few, many or the class of an expanded clone; other rows omit it.

V gene	clone size	D gene	J gene	CDR3 DNA	CDR3 protein
TRBV18	few	-	TRBJ1-4	TGTGCCAGCTCACCCCAGGGTTTTGAAAAACTGTTTTTT	CASSPQGFEKLFF
TRBV6-5	-	-	TRBJ2-5	TGTGCCAGCAGTCCGACATTTGGAGAGACCCAGTACTTC	CASSPTFGETQYF
TRBV6-5	-	TRBD1	TRBJ2-7	TGTGCCAGCAGTGACAGGGCGCAGTACTTC	CASSDRAQYF
TRBV18	-	-	TRBJ1-5	TGTGCCAGCTCACCACCGGCGGTAGTCAATCAGCCCCAGCATTTT	CASSPPAVVNQPQHF
TRBV15	-	-	TRBJ2-7	TGTGCCACCAGCAGCGGTCGGCCACAGGAGAGGTACGAGCAGTACTTC	CATSSGRPQERYEQYF
TRBV18	-	TRBD1	TRBJ1-4	TGTGCCAGCTCACCCGGGACAGGGTTTGAAAAACTGTTTTTT	CASSPGTGFEKLFF
TRBV5-1	-	-	TRBJ2-3	TGCGCCAGCAGCTTGCGGGATACGCAGTATTTT	CASSLRDTQYF
TRBV18	-	-	TRBJ1-1	TGTGCCAGCTCACGTACCACAATGAACACTGAAGCTTTCTTT	CASSRTTMNTEAFF
TRBV4-3	-	TRBD2	TRBJ2-1	TGCGCCAGCAGCCAAGATATAGCTAGCGGGAGAAATGAGCAGTTCTTC	CASSQDIASGRNEQFF
TRBV9	-	-	TRBJ1-4	TGTGCCAGCAGCGTAGGGGGGACACCAACTAATGAAAAACTGTTTTTT	CASSVGGTPTNEKLFF
TRBV5-1	-	-	TRBJ2-7	TGCGCCAGCAGCTTGGACCTATACGAGCAGTACTTC	CASSLDLYEQYF
TRBV4-2	-	TRBD2	TRBJ2-5	TGTGCCAGCAGCCAAGGGACTAGTGGGAACCAAGAGACCCAGTACTTC	CASSQGTSGNQETQYF
TRBV10-3	-	-	TRBJ1-1	TGTGCCATCAGTGAGTCCCCAGGGTTGGGGGAAGCTTTCTTT	CAISESPGLGEAFF
TRBV5-1	-	TRBD1	TRBJ2-7	TGCGCCAGCAGCTGGCCGAAAGGGACAGGATCCTACGAGCAGTACTTC	CASSWPKGTGSYEQYF
TRBV7-2	-	-	TRBJ2-7	TGTGCCAGCAGCTTAGGTCGACAGACCTACGAGCAGTACTTC	CASSLGRQTYEQYF
TRBV7-2	few	-	TRBJ1-5	TGTGCCAGCAGCACGACAGGCACCAATCAGCCCCAGCATTTT	CASSTTGTNQPQHF
TRBV28	-	TRBD2	TRBJ2-1	TGTGCCAGCAGCCCTGCGACTAGCGGGTTATACAATGAGCAGTTCTTC	CASSPATSGLYNEQFF
TRBV27	-	TRBD2	TRBJ2-1	TGTGCCAGCAGGTTGAGCGGGAGGTACGAGCAGTTCTTC	CASRLSGRYEQFF
TRBV5-1	-	-	TRBJ1-4	TGCGCCAGCAGCTTGGGACACCTAAGAACCCAGGGGGAAAAACTGTTTTTT	CASSLGHLRTQGEKLFF
TRBV6-5	-	-	TRBJ1-5	TGTGCCAGCAGTTCGGACAGACTTAGCAATCAGCCCCAGCATTTT	CASSSDRLSNQPQHF
TRBV6-1	few	-	TRBJ1-1	TGTGCCAGCAGTGCAGGGAACACTGAAGCTTTCTTT	CASSAGNTEAFF
TRBV4-2	-	TRBD2	TRBJ2-3	TGTGCCAGCAGCCCACGGTCGGGGGGGTTCACAGATACGCAGTATTTT	CASSPRSGGFTDTQYF
TRBV19	-	-	TRBJ1-1	TGTGCCAGTCAGATCCATCAACGGGGCACTGAAGCTTTCTTT	CASQIHQRGTEAFF
TRBV29-1	once	-	TRBJ1-2	TGCAGCGTTGAGGTATACAGGGAGACTGGCTACACCTTC	CSVEVYRETGYTF
TRBV14	few	-	TRBJ2-3	TGTGCCAGCAGCCAAGTAGAGGCCCTGCAGTATTTT	CASSQVEALQYF
TRBV6-5	-	TRBD1	TRBJ1-1	TGTGCCAGCAGTTCCCGAACAGGGGTAAGCACTGAAGCTTTCTTT	CASSSRTGVSTEAFF
TRBV18	-	TRBD2	TRBJ2-1	TGTGCCAGCTCACCCCCTGGACTAGCGGGAAGAGGCGATGAGCAGTTCTTC	CASSPPGLAGRGDEQFF
TRBV7-9	-	-	TRBJ1-1	TGTGCCAGCAGCTTAGATTATACAGGTCAAGCTTTCTTT	CASSLDYTGQAFF
TRBV5-1	few	-	TRBJ2-5	TGCGCCAGCAGCTTGCAGGGAGAGACCCAGTACTTC	CASSLQGETQYF
TRBV6-6	-	-	TRBJ2-1	TGTGCCAGCTCCCGACCATTGACTAGGAATGAGCAGTTCTTC	CASSRPLTRNEQFF
TRBV19	-	-	TRBJ2-2	TGTGCCAGTAGAGGGGTTTATGGCTTCGCCGGGGAGCTGTTTTTT	CASRGVYGFAGELFF
TRBV28	-	TRBD2	TRBJ2-1	TGTGCCAGCAGGGGACTACCAAGCTACAATGAGCAGTTCTTC	CASRGLPSYNEQFF
TRBV25-1	-	-	TRBJ2-3	TGTGCCAGCAGTGAGAGTATCGGAGCAGATACGCAGTATTTT	CASSESIGADTQYF
TRBV5-4	-	-	TRBJ2-5	TGTGCCAGCAGCTTTCAATTCGCCGAGCAAGAGACCCAGTACTTC	CASSFQFAEQETQYF
TRBV29-1	-	TRBD1	TRBJ1-2	TGCAGCGTTGTATCAGGGGGCTCCTATGGCTACACCTTC	CSVVSGGSYGYTF
TRBV20-1	-	TRBD1	TRBJ2-7	TGCAGTGCCGAGACAGGGGACGAGCAGTACTTC	CSAETGDEQYF
TRBV7-2	once	TRBD1	TRBJ2-2	TGTGCCAGCCTGGTCAGGGGGCAATGGACCGGGGAGCTGTTTTTT	CASLVRGQWTGELFF
TRBV29-1	-	-	TRBJ2-1	TGCAGCGTTGAAGATCCCAGGTCCTACAATGAGCAGTTCTTC	CSVEDPRSYNEQFF
TRBV6-1	once	-	TRBJ2-5	TGTGCCAGCAGTGAAATCGGCGACAGGATACAAGAGACCCAGTACTTC	CASSEIGDRIQETQYF
TRBV27	-	TRBD2	TRBJ2-3	TGTGCCAGCAGCTTCGGGGGGAGGGGTCTCACGAGGCCCTATCGAGATACGCAGTATTTT	CASSFGGRGLTRPYRDTQYF
TRBV4-3	-	TRBD1	TRBJ2-2	TGCGCCAGCAGCCAACAGGGGGCGGCCGGGGAGCTGTTTTTT	CASSQQGAAGELFF
TRBV6-5	once	-	TRBJ1-1	TGTGCCAGCAGTTACGGACAGAACACTGAAGCTTTCTTT	CASSYGQNTEAFF
TRBV5-1	few	TRBD2	TRBJ2-1	TGCGCCAGCAGCTTTAACGCGGGGGGGCCAAATGAGCAGTTCTTC	CASSFNAGGPNEQFF
TRBV14	-	TRBD1	TRBJ2-1	TGTGCCAGCAGCCAAGTACCCAGGGGGCATGAGCAGTTCTTC	CASSQVPRGHEQFF
TRBV7-3	-	TRBD1	TRBJ1-2	TGTGCCAGCACGGGACAGAACTATGGCTACACCTTC	CASTGQNYGYTF
TRBV7-9	few	-	TRBJ1-2	TGTGCCAGCAGCACGGAGGGGATTTTTTATGGCTACACCTTC	CASSTEGIFYGYTF
TRBV19	-	TRBD2	TRBJ2-3	TGTGCCAGTAGTAAAACGGGAGGGCCTTACACAGATACGCAGTATTTT	CASSKTGGPYTDTQYF
TRBV11-2	-	-	TRBJ1-2	TGTGCCAGCAGCCCCTCCACCGGGGTACCCGGGGGCTACACCTTC	CASSPSTGVPGGYTF
TRBV19	-	-	TRBJ1-1	TGTGCCAGTAGTACCCAGGGGAACACTGAAGCTTTCTTT	CASSTQGNTEAFF
TRBV5-5	-	-	TRBJ2-1	TGTGCCAGCAGCCTAGCAGGGGCATACAATGAGCAGTTCTTC	CASSLAGAYNEQFF
TRBV9	-	-	TRBJ1-1	TGTGCCAGCAGCGGAAGAGAATCGAACACTGAAGCTTTCTTT	CASSGRESNTEAFF
TRBV14	-	-	TRBJ2-7	TGTGCCAGCAGCCTAAGCCTAGGCTACGAGCAGTACTTC	CASSLSLGYEQYF